This T cell receptor beta chain is drawn from a study of T cell responses to AZD1222 COVID-19 vaccine. The data were produced by immunoSEQ multiplex PCR, yet TCRdb's version contains in-frame clones alone and is incomplete. This table holds around 87,000 clones, 85% to 90% found once. V dropped 2 bases and J dropped 0; count of bases not matched to a gene: 5. Per the germline V gene, CDR1 is SGHTA and CDR2 is FQGTGA. This CDR3 has 18 amino acids. This specimen consisted of peripheral blood, obtained 28 days after the second AZD1222 dose. The receptor was derived from an adult who received the AZD1222 COVID-19 vaccine. The genes are TRBV7-3 and TRBJ2-1; 12 nucleotides match TRBD2. The CDR3 DNA reads TGTGCCAGCAGCTTATATCCTAGCGGGAGGGCCTCCTACAATGAGCAGTTCTTC. Protein product: CASSLYPSGRASYNEQFF.